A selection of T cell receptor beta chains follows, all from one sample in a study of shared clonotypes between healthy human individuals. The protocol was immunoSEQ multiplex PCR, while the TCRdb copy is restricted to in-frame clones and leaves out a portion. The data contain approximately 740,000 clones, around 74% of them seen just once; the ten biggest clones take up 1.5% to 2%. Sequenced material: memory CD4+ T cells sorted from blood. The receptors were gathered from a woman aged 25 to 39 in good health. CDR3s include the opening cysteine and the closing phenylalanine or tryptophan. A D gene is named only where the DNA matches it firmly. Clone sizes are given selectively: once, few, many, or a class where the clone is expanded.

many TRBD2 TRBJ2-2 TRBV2 TGTGCCAGCACATTCAGTAGCGGGCTGAACACCGGGGAGCTGTTTTTT CASTFSSGLNTGELFF
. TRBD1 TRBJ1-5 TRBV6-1 TGTGCCAGCAGTGACTTCCGGGGACAGAGGGGCAATCAGCCCCAGCATTTT CASSDFRGQRGNQPQHF
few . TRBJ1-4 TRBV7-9 TGTGCCAGCAGCTTACTAAGGGAATTAGATGAAAAACTGTTTTTT CASSLLRELDEKLFF
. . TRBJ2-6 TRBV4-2 TGTGCCAGCAGCCAAGATACCCTACAGGGTTCCCTCAACTCTGGGGCCAACGTCCTGACTTTC CASSQDTLQGSLNSGANVLTF
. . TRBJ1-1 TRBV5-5 TGTGCCAGCAGCTGGGAGGGACCCGCGAACACTGAAGCTTTCTTT CASSWEGPANTEAFF
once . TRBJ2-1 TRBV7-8 TGTGCCAGCAGCTTAGAGGAACTTTATAGGCAGTTCTTC CASSLEELYRQFF
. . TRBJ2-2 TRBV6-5 TGTGCCAGCACCACGGCGGCGAGGACCGGGGAGCTGTTTTTT CASTTAARTGELFF
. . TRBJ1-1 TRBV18 TGTGCCAGCTCACCAGAGCTGGGGAACACTGAAGCTTTCTTT CASSPELGNTEAFF
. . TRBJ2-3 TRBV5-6 TGTGCCAGCAGCAATGGGCCAGGGGACGCGATCACAGATACGCAGTATTTT CASSNGPGDAITDTQYF
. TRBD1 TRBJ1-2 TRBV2 TGTGCCAGCAGAAGGGACAGCTATGGCTACACCTTC CASRRDSYGYTF
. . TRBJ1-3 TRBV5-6 TGTGCCAGCAGCTTGGTAGCAGGGGACTCTGGAAACACCATATATTTT CASSLVAGDSGNTIYF
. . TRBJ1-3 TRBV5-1 TGCGCCAGCAGCCCAGGGACCGATGGAAACACCATATATTTT CASSPGTDGNTIYF
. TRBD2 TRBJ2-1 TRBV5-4 TGTGCCAGCAGCTTGGCCGGAGCGGGAGTTGAGCAGTTCTTC CASSLAGAGVEQFF
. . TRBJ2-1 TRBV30 TGTGCCTGGAGTTTAGCGACATCGGGCCCCTACAATGAGCAGTTCTTC CAWSLATSGPYNEQFF
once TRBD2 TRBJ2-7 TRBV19 TGTGCCAGTAGTAACGTAGCGGGAGCCTACGAGCAGTACTTC CASSNVAGAYEQYF
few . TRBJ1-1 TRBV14 TGTGCCAGCAGCCTCGATAATTGGTACGGGCTCACTGAAGCTTTCTTT CASSLDNWYGLTEAFF
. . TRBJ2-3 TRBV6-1 TGTGCCAGCAAGGGACGGAGCACAGATACGCAGTATTTT CASKGRSTDTQYF
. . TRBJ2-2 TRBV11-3 TGTGCCAGCAGCTTACAGGGAGGCACCGGGGAGCTGTTTTTT CASSLQGGTGELFF
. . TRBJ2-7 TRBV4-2 TGTGCCAGCAGCCCCTTCCTAGGGGGGGACTACGAGCAGTACTTC CASSPFLGGDYEQYF
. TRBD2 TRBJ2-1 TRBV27 TGTGCCAGCAGATCTGCCGGACTAGCTTGGAATGAGCAGTTCTTC CASRSAGLAWNEQFF
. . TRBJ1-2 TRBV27 TGTGCCGGAAAGGGTGAATATGGCTACACCTTC CAGKGEYGYTF
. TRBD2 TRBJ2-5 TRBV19 TGTGCCAGTAGTAAATGGGGGGGTGAAGAGACCCAGTACTTC CASSKWGGEETQYF
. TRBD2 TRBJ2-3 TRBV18 TGTGCCAGCTCACCACGGGCTAGCGGCTACACAGATACGCAGTATTTT CASSPRASGYTDTQYF
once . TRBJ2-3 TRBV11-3 TGTGCCAGCAGCCCAGGACTTAACACAGATACGCAGTATTTT CASSPGLNTDTQYF
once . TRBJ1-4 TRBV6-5 TGTGCCAGCAACAACCAAGGACTGGGACGGGAAAAACTGTTTTTT CASNNQGLGREKLFF
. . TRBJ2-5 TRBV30 TGTGCCTGGAGTACTGGAGAGACCCAGTACTTC CAWSTGETQYF
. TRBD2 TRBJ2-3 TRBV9 TGTGCCAGCAGCGTAGGGCTAGCGGGCCGACGCACAGATACGCAGTATTTT CASSVGLAGRRTDTQYF
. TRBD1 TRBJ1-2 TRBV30 TGTGCCTGGGCAGGACAGGGGGTCTATGGCTACACCTTC CAWAGQGVYGYTF
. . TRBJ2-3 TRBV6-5 TGTGCCAGCACCCGACCGGGATCGGGCACAGATACGCAGTATTTT CASTRPGSGTDTQYF
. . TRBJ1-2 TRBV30 TGTGCCTGGAGTGTTCGGACAAACTATGGCTACACCTTC CAWSVRTNYGYTF
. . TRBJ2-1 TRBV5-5 TGTGCCAGCAGAGTCCAATATGAGCAGTTCTTC CASRVQYEQFF
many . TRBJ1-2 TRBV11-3 TGTGCCAGCAGCCCACCCCCGGAGTCCCCCATCTCAAGCTACACCTTC CASSPPPESPISSYTF
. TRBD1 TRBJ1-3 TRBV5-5 TGTGCCAGCAGGAATACAGGGGGAGGAAACACCATATATTTT CASRNTGGGNTIYF
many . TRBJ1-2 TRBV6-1 TGTGCCAGCAGCCTCGGGACCCTAAGCGTCTACACCTTC CASSLGTLSVYTF
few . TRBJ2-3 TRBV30 TGTGCCTGGAGTCTCGCTAATACAGATACGCAGTATTTT CAWSLANTDTQYF
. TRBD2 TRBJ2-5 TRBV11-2 TGTGCCAGCAGCTTAGGGGTTAGCGGGTCTCGGGCGGAGACCCAGTACTTC CASSLGVSGSRAETQYF
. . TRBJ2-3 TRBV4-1 TGCGCCAGCAGCCAAGTGGGAAGGGAGAGCACAGATACGCAGTATTTT CASSQVGRESTDTQYF
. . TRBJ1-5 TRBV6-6 TGTGCCAGCAGTTACCCAACAGCTGATCAGCCCCAGCATTTT CASSYPTADQPQHF
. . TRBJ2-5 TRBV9 TGTGCCAGCAGCCCCAGCAGGGTAGAGACCCAGTACTTC CASSPSRVETQYF
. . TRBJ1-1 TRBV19 TGTGCCAGTAGTTTCCTGTCCGGGGCAGGGCAGATTACTGAAGCTTTCTTT CASSFLSGAGQITEAFF
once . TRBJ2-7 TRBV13 TGTGCCAGCAGCTTAGGCCGGGCTTTCTACTACGAGCAGTACTTC CASSLGRAFYYEQYF
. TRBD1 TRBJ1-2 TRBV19 TGTGCCAGTGGATTGGCAGGGGGCTATGGCTACACCTTC CASGLAGGYGYTF
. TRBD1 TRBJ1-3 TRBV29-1 TGCAGCGCTGTGGACAGGAGCTCTGGAAACACCATATATTTT CSAVDRSSGNTIYF
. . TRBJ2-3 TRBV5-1 TGCGCCAGCAACGAGCAGGGCCTCGAGGTAGATACGCAGTATTTT CASNEQGLEVDTQYF
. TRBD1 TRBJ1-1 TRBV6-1 TGTGCCAGCAGTGAATGGGACAGGGGGACCACTGAAGCTTTCTTT CASSEWDRGTTEAFF
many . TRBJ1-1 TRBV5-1 TGCGCCAGCAGCTTGGTTCCGGGAACTGAAGCTTTCTTT CASSLVPGTEAFF
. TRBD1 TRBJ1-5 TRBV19 TGTGCCAGTAGTATAACGAGAACAGGGGGGAACAATCAGCCCCAGCATTTT CASSITRTGGNNQPQHF
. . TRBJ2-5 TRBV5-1 TGCGCCAGCAGCTTGACATCGATGGGGGAGACCCAGTACTTC CASSLTSMGETQYF
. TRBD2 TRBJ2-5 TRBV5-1 TGCGCCAGCAGCTTGATTAGCGGGAGCTCGTATAGCGAGACCCAGTACTTC CASSLISGSSYSETQYF
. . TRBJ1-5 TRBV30 TGTGCCTGGAGTGTTCAGGACTCTAAGCCCCAGCATTTT CAWSVQDSKPQHF
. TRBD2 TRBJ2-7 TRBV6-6 TGTGCCAGCAGTTGGGGACTATCCAACGAGCAGTACTTC CASSWGLSNEQYF
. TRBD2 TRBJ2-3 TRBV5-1 TGCGCCAGCAGCTTGGTGGCGGGAGAAGATACGCAGTATTTT CASSLVAGEDTQYF
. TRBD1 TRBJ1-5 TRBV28 TGTGCCAGCACTTCCCCACCGGGGACAGGGTACCAGCCCCAGCATTTT CASTSPPGTGYQPQHF
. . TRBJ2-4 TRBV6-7 TGTGCCAGCATCGGAACCATTCAGTACTTC CASIGTIQYF